Judged by abundance, the clone carrying this T cell receptor (beta chain) is medium-sized. The antigen is not known. The data belong to a study of HIV-infected patients and healthy controls. Study observations and caveats: Compared with controls, mean Gini indices were significantly raised in HIV-infected repertoires, possibly indicating oligoclonality.

Roughly three months, about 14 weeks, into antiretroviral therapy, follow-up blood was collected. All unsorted peripheral T cells were captured because whole blood was used without fractionation. Alpha and beta constant-region primers primed reverse transcription of about 0.5 ug RNA. Alpha and beta chain libraries were made separately by chain-specific third strand synthesis with multiplexing indices. One entry per CDR3 protein, called by TCRdb with MiXCR from the 5' RACE reads. The data hold 6,000 to 7,000 distinct CDR3 sequences, with 6% to 8.5% observed a single time. This CDR3 spans 12 amino acids. The germline V gene has CDR1 SEHNR and CDR2 FQNEAQ (reference sequence). Between the trimmed V and J ends, which lost 3 bases and 10 bases, there was a span of 7 bases.

This specimen consisted of blood, obtained during antiretroviral therapy. This receptor was obtained from an adult with HIV infection. J is TRBJ1-6 and V is TRBV7-9, with D uncertain. In DNA, the CDR3 is TGTGCCAGCAGCTTCCCTGCCTCACCCCTCCACTTT. It codes for CASSFPASPLHF.